This T cell receptor beta chain comes out of a study of siplizumab effects on memory and regulatory T cells. General study findings and limits: In roughly 80-96% of proliferating CD4+ or CD8+ clones, a naive or memory phenotype could not be assigned. With siplizumab, Treg-derived clones averaged about 69% of mappable alloreactive CD4+ clones, versus more than 25% in controls. In the presence of siplizumab, alloreactive sequences traceable to unstimulated CD4+ memory cells were significantly reduced.

Details on this clone: Its target is not known.

Sequencing of each sample assayed around 10^5 TCR templates. Assay: immunoSEQ multiplex PCR; the TCRdb copy retains only in-frame clones and omits some. The table includes about 50,000 clones, approximately 84% detected once. The sequenced material came from naive CD8+ T cells sorted from blood. The clonotype originates from a human donor in good health.

The CDR3 protein is CASSWTSGTYEQYF. DNA of the CDR3: TGTGCCAGCAGCTGGACTAGCGGAACCTACGAGCAGTACTTC. V and J are TRBV5-6 and TRBJ2-7, with 10 bases that match TRBD2. The CDR3 length is 14 residues. After removal of 3 bases from V and 2 bases from J, the junction contained 2 bases not matched to a gene. CDR1 and CDR2 (germline): SGHDT, YYEEEE.